This record looks at one TCR beta chain sequence and its context. Antigen unknown. Data came from immunoSEQ multiplex PCR; TCRdb stores just in-frame clones and leaves some out. The data contain 200,000 to 250,000 clones, 88% of them singletons. The data belong to a study of Ad26.COV2.S vaccination and SARS-CoV-2 variants. Across the study: Doses of Ad26.COV2.S were injected into muscle once or twice, 56 days apart.

Germline V gene sequence: CDR1 MDHEN, CDR2 SYDVKM. Trimming took 3 bases from V and 5 from J, leaving 17 bases between them. This CDR3 is built from 16 residues. As for treatment: roughly 20 received Ad26.COV2.S at low or high dose, single or two shots; about 5 received placebo; per-sample allocation not given. The study sampled participants on day 63 after the first vaccine or placebo injection. Ad26 vector vaccine expressed Wuhan-strain SARS-CoV-2 spike. Study-wide points: Substantial post-vaccination breadth of spike-specific CD8+ and CD4+ T cell responses was reported.

The sequence came from a person between 18 and 65 years old who received the Ad26.COV2.S COVID-19 vaccine or a placebo. The sample consisted of peripheral blood, taken in a trial of Ad26.COV2.S vaccine versus placebo. V and J are TRBV28 and TRBJ1-3; D gene unclear. The CDR3 region is CASSFLLTENRNTIYF. The CDR3 DNA sequence: TGTGCCAGCAGTTTCCTCCTGACCGAGAATCGAAACACCATATATTTT.